This T cell receptor beta chain was sequenced for a study of CD8 T cells in ankylosing spondylitis. The study, taken as a whole, reports: Blood of patients with ankylosing spondylitis appeared to be characterized by a TCR beta motif of seven or eight highly homologous variants.

Concerning this clonotype: The antigen remains unidentified.

From the 5' RACE reads, TCRdb called clonotypes with MiXCR, one entry per CDR3 protein. The data contain about 440,000 distinct CDR3 sequences, over 15% of them singletons. With 0 bases removed from V and 6 bases from J, the gap between germline ends came to 7 bases. The germline CDR1 and CDR2 sequences are SGHKS and YYEKEE (reference sequence). This CDR3 region has 13 residues. The receptor comes from a male donor with ankylosing spondylitis. Sequencing input: blood, either unsorted or a sorted T cell fraction (not recorded which). V and J are TRBV5-5 and TRBJ2-1, with D unresolved. CDR3 sequence reads: CASSLDGGNEQFF. The CDR3 DNA reads as TGTGCCAGCAGCTTGGATGGCGGCAATGAGCAGTTCTTC.